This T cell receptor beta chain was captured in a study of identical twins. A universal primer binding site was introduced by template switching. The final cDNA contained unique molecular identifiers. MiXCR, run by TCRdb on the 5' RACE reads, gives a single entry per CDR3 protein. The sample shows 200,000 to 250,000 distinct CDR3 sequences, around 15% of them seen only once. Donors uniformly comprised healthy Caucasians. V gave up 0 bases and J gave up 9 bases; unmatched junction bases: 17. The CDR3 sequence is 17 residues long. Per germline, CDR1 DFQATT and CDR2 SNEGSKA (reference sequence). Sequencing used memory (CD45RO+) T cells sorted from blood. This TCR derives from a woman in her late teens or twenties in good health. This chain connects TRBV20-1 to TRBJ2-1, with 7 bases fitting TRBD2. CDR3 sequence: CSARDLFVVAGLGEQFF. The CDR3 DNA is TGCAGTGCTAGAGATTTGTTCGTAGTAGCGGGCCTGGGTGAGCAGTTCTTC.